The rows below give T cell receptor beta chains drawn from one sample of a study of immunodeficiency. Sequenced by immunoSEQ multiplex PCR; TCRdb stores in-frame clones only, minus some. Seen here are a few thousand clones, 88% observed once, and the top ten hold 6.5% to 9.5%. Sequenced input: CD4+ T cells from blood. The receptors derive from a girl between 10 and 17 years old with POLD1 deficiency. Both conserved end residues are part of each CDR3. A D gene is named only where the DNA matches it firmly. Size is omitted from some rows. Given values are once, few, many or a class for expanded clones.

CASSSRQMWDEQYF TGTGCCAGCAGTTCTCGACAGATGTGGGACGAGCAGTACTTC TRBJ2-7 NA NA 14 TRBV27
CAISMQGTHEQYF TGTGCCATCAGTATGCAGGGGACCCACGAGCAGTACTTC TRBJ2-7 NA NA 13 TRBV10-3
CASSQGADQFF TGTGCCAGCAGCCAGGGGGCTGATCAGTTCTTC TRBJ2-1 TRBD1 NA 11 TRBV12-3/TRBV12-4
CASRTGTVNEKLFF TGTGCCAGCAGGACCGGGACAGTGAATGAAAAACTGTTTTTT TRBJ1-4 TRBD1 NA 14 TRBV28
CASRSKAGKDTQYF TGTGCCAGCAGGTCGAAAGCGGGAAAGGATACGCAGTATTTT TRBJ2-3 TRBD2 NA 14 TRBV6-5
CASSSLTSPIYNEQFF TGTGCCAGCAGTTCCCTGACTAGCCCAATCTACAATGAGCAGTTCTTC TRBJ2-1 TRBD2 NA 16 TRBV6-5
CASRDLRDGELFF TGTGCCAGCAGAGACCTGAGAGACGGGGAGCTGTTTTTT TRBJ2-2 NA once 13 TRBV11-3
CASSEGSWTEAFF TGTGCCAGCAGTGAAGGCAGTTGGACTGAAGCTTTCTTT TRBJ1-1 NA NA 13 TRBV2
CASSGTPGGRSYEQYF TGTGCCAGCAGTGGAACGCCGGGGGGTCGGTCCTACGAGCAGTACTTC TRBJ2-7 TRBD2 few 16 TRBV6-1
CASKPGGTDTQYF TGCGCAAGCAAGCCCGGTGGTACAGATACGCAGTATTTT TRBJ2-3 NA NA 13 TRBV4-1
CASSSLTSTDTQYF TGTGCCAGCAGCTCGTTGACTAGCACAGATACGCAGTATTTT TRBJ2-3 NA NA 14 TRBV7-2
CASSQGWDNAYEQYF TGTGCCAGCAGCCAAGGGTGGGACAATGCCTACGAGCAGTACTTC TRBJ2-7 NA NA 15 TRBV3-1/TRBV3-2
CASSLGRISTEAFF TGTGCCAGCAGCTTAGGCAGGATCTCCACTGAAGCTTTCTTT TRBJ1-1 NA NA 14 TRBV7-9
CASSTGTSGSREQYF TGTGCCAGCAGCACCGGGACTAGCGGGAGCCGTGAGCAGTACTTC TRBJ2-7 TRBD2 NA 15 TRBV5-4
CASSTDRLYPKETQYF TGTGCCAGCAGCACCGACAGGCTCTACCCCAAAGAGACCCAGTACTTC TRBJ2-5 NA NA 16 TRBV16
CASSSASGSYEQYF TGTGCCAGCAGTTCAGCGAGCGGGAGCTACGAGCAGTACTTC TRBJ2-7 TRBD2 NA 14 TRBV27
CASSYDYSRPQHF TGTGCCAGCAGTTACGACTACTCTCGGCCCCAGCATTTT TRBJ1-5 NA NA 13 TRBV6-2/TRBV6-3
CATSRREWDTDTQYF TGTGCCACCAGTCGCCGGGAATGGGACACAGATACGCAGTATTTT TRBJ2-3 NA NA 15 TRBV15
CASSLIGTDGETQYF TGTGCCAGCAGCTTAATTGGAACTGATGGAGAGACCCAGTACTTC TRBJ2-5 NA NA 15 TRBV7-2
CASSFLLDRNTGELFF TGTGCCAGCAGCTTCCTCTTGGACAGAAACACCGGGGAGCTGTTTTTT TRBJ2-2 NA once 16 TRBV5-5
CASSLSVTYNEQFF TGCGCCAGCAGCTTGAGCGTAACTTACAATGAGCAGTTCTTC TRBJ2-1 NA NA 14 TRBV5-1
CASSRSRTSGTGDTQYF TGTGCCAGCTCACGATCAAGGACTAGCGGGACTGGAGATACGCAGTATTTT TRBJ2-3 TRBD2 NA 17 TRBV18
CASRTGNTGELFF TGCGCCAGCAGGACAGGGAACACCGGGGAGCTGTTTTTT TRBJ2-2 NA NA 13 TRBV5-1
CASSIIAGATDTQYF TGTGCCAGTAGTATTATAGCGGGAGCCACAGATACGCAGTATTTT TRBJ2-3 TRBD2 once 15 TRBV19
CASSFSPNIQYF TGTGCCAGCAGCTTTTCCCCAAACATTCAGTACTTC TRBJ2-4 NA NA 12 TRBV5-5
CASSRSRDTEAFF TGTGCCAGCAGTCGATCCAGGGACACTGAAGCTTTCTTT TRBJ1-1 NA NA 13 TRBV6-4
CASSLAGTHSPYEQYF TGCGCCAGCAGCTTGGCCGGGACCCACTCTCCCTACGAGCAGTACTTC TRBJ2-7 NA once 16 TRBV5-1
CASRSYWRGSSGNTIYF TGTGCCAGCAGATCATATTGGAGGGGTAGCTCTGGAAACACCATATATTTT TRBJ1-3 NA NA 17 TRBV4-2
CASSVSAVKQSSYEQYF TGTGCCAGCAGTGTCTCGGCAGTCAAACAGAGCTCCTACGAGCAGTACTTC TRBJ2-7 NA NA 17 TRBV6-1
CASSQQALGHGELFF TGTGCCAGCAGCCAACAGGCCTTGGGGCACGGGGAGCTGTTTTTT TRBJ2-2 NA NA 15 TRBV7-2
CASSQGAYGYTF TGTGCCAGCAGCCAGGGGGCCTATGGCTACACCTTC TRBJ1-2 NA NA 12 TRBV3-1/TRBV3-2
CASSPPIGRVSYNEQFF TGTGCCAGCTCACCACCGATCGGGAGGGTCTCCTACAATGAGCAGTTCTTC TRBJ2-1 TRBD2 NA 17 TRBV18
CASSFGGYNSPLHF TGTGCCAGCAGCTTCGGAGGGTATAATTCACCCCTCCACTTT TRBJ1-6 NA NA 14 TRBV5-5
CAIRPMGPYGYTF TGTGCCATCAGACCCATGGGCCCCTATGGCTACACCTTC TRBJ1-2 NA few 13 TRBV10-3